A single sample is the source of the 27 T cell receptor beta chains below, sequenced in a study of regulatory T cells in long-lasting Graves disease. The sample's time point: newly diagnosed GD, antithyroid drugs for less than 3 months. PBMC RNA served as the TCR library source. Both iRepertoire HTBI primers and Arm-PCR of CDR3 regions were used to build the TCR beta libraries. TCRdb processed the multiplex PCR reads anew with MiXCR; each CDR3 protein has one entry. The sample records hundreds of thousands of distinct CDR3 sequences, 15% to 20% being singletons. In addition, the sample was reused for a study of T cells in Graves' hyperthyroidism and ophthalmopathy.

Sample: peripheral blood mononuclear cells (PBMCs), taken at new diagnosis, from a patient treated with antithyroid drugs. Receptors were obtained from a man between 35 and 55 years old with Graves disease.

This clonotype came up a few times. This sequence joins TRBV12-5 and TRBJ2-5; perhaps TRBD1 as D (6 bases). Germline CDR1 reads LGHNT; CDR2 reads FRNRAP. The ends were cut back, 4 bases at V and 5 bases at J, with 20 bases in the middle. The CDR3 is 16 residues long. The CDR3 sequence: CASGSGGFGRRETQYF. As DNA, the CDR3 is TGTGCTAGTGGTTCTGGGGGCTTTGGGCGCCGGGAGACCCAGTACTTC.

This clonotype was observed at least ten times. The chain links TRBV28 to TRBJ1-1; no reliable D call. The CDR3 loop spans 12 amino acids. V lost 6 bases and J lost 3, with 8 bases in between. CDR1 MDHEN and CDR2 SYDVKM come from the germline V gene. The CDR3 here is CASRIGYTEAFF. The CDR3 DNA sequence: TGTGCCAGCAGAATTGGGTACACTGAAGCTTTCTTT.

This clonotype was seen many times. The chain uses TRBV3-1 and TRBJ2-3, with unresolved D. The ends were cut back, 5 bases at V and 1 base at J, with 7 bases in the middle. This CDR3 has 13 residues. Germline V gene data show CDR1 as LGHDT and CDR2 as YNNKEL (reference sequence). The CDR3 region has the DNA TGTGCCAGCAGCGGACGGGGCACAGATACGCAGTATTTT. Protein: CASSGRGTDTQYF.

This clonotype was found many times. The chain is built from TRBV28 and TRBJ2-5; 12 positions agree with TRBD2. Germline CDR1 reads MDHEN; CDR2 reads SYDVKM. The ends lost 6 bases at V and 5 bases at J; junction bases unmatched: 4. The CDR3 consists of 14 residues. The CDR3 sequence: CASRLTSGGETQYF. The DNA for the CDR3 is TGTGCCAGCAGGTTGACTAGCGGGGGTGAGACCCAGTACTTC.

Comments on this clonotype: A read error may be the cause here, since a much bigger clone is one base away. The chain joins TRBV3-1 to TRBJ2-5; weak D call: TRBD1 (6 bases). The CDR3 sequence is 16 residues long. Germline values: CDR1 LGHDT, CDR2 YNNKEL (reference sequence). The CDR3 loop is CASSLLPGRGQETQHF. The DNA of the CDR3 is TGTGCCAGCAGCCTCCTCCCCGGCAGGGGCCAAGAGACCCAGCACTTC.

Ten or more counts support this clonotype. The chain carries TRBV11-2 and TRBJ2-3; 8 bases match TRBD2. CDR1 is SGHAT, CDR2 FQNNGV, per germline. The trim removed 7 bases at V and 5 bases at J, leaving 5 bases unmatched. The CDR3 contains 13 residues. The chain's CDR3 is CASMAGGGDTQYF. The DNA for the CDR3 is TGTGCCAGCATGGCGGGGGGAGGAGATACGCAGTATTTT. The full variable domain, rest sourced from reference TRBV11-2 and TRBJ2-3, is EAGVAQSPRYKIIEKRQSVAFWCNPISGHATLYWYQQILGQGPKLLIQFQNNGVVDDSQLPKDRFSAERLKGVDSTLKIQPAKLEDSAVYLCASMAGGGDTQYFGPGTRLTVL.

The chain joins TRBV10-3 to TRBJ1-4; possible D gene TRBD1, 5 bases. CDR1 and CDR2 from the germline V gene are ENHRY and SYGVKD. V was shortened by 2 bases and J by 8 bases, with 9 bases between the two germline ends. The CDR3 is made up of 13 amino acids. CDR3 coding DNA: TGTGCCATCAGTGAGCGGTACAGGGAAAAACTGTTTTTT. Encoded protein: CAISERYREKLFF.

CDR3 nucleotides: TGTGCCAGCCAGAGACAGCACACCGGGGAGCTGTTTTTT. This sequence encodes CASQRQHTGELFF. The chain couples TRBV6-2 or TRBV6-3 to TRBJ2-2, with a weak D call TRBD1 (5 bases). The CDR3 runs to 13 residues. V was cut by 8 bases and J by 3 bases, with 10 bases left in between. Germline CDR1 reads MNHEY; CDR2 reads SVGEGT.

There are many counts of this clonotype. This chain connects TRBV7-2 to TRBJ2-7; no clear D gene. This CDR3 region has 15 residues. The germline CDR1 and CDR2 sequences are SGHTA and FQGNSA. The germline V and J ends were trimmed by 5 bases and 2 bases, with 16 bases remaining between them. For the CDR3, the DNA is TGTGCCAGCAGCCCCGTAGGGTTTTCGGCCTACGAGCAGTACTTC. Residues: CASSPVGFSAYEQYF.

This clonotype was picked up many times. V usage is TRBV25-1 and J usage is TRBJ2-3; 9 bases match TRBD1. Germline loops: CDR1 MGHDK, CDR2 SYGVNS. V was clipped by 4 bases and J by 10 bases; unmatched bases: 6. The CDR3 length is 13 residues. The CDR3 coding sequence is TGTGCCAGCAGTGGCGGACAGGGGATGGCGCAGTATTTT. It specifies CASSGGQGMAQYF. Complete variable domain (other parts from reference TRBV25-1 and TRBJ2-3): EADIYQTPRYLVIGTGKKITLECSQTMGHDKMYWYQQDPGMELHLIHYSYGVNSTEKGDLSSESTVSRIRTEHFPLTLESARPSHTSQYLCASSGGQGMAQYFGPGTRLTVL.

The chain has TRBV7-6 and TRBJ2-3, with TRBD2 as a possible D gene (7 bases). This CDR3 spans 16 amino acids. Trimming removed 5 bases at V and 1 base at J, with 16 bases between. The germline gives CDR1 SGHVS, CDR2 FNYEAQ. Here the CDR3 reads CASSQGRGFGTDTQYF. The CDR3 bases are TGTGCCAGCAGCCAGGGGAGGGGTTTCGGCACAGATACGCAGTATTTT.

This clonotype turned up a few times. The rearrangement links TRBV2 to TRBJ1-2, with D maybe TRBD1 (5 bases). CDR1 and CDR2 from the germline V gene are SNHLY and FYNNEI. Trimming removed 6 bases at V and 8 bases at J, with 19 bases between. CDR3 length equals 14 residues. CDR3 loop: CASRQGSSRSGYTF. CDR3 DNA sequence: TGTGCCAGCAGGCAGGGAAGTAGTAGAAGCGGCTACACCTTC.

The genes are TRBV20-1 and TRBJ2-7; possibly TRBD1 or TRBD2 for D (6 bases each). The CDR3 is made up of 12 amino acids. In germline, CDR1 is DFQATT, CDR2 SNEGSKA (reference sequence). Trimming removed 4 bases from V and 2 bases from J, with 9 bases in between. This chain's CDR3 is CSAKGGTYEQYF. In DNA, the CDR3 is TGCAGTGCTAAAGGGGGGACCTACGAGCAGTACTTC.

This clonotype was seen ten or more times. The chain recombines TRBV5-1 with TRBJ1-5, with 8 bases aligning to TRBD1. V shed 0 bases and J 7 bases; nucleotides not matched to a gene: 0. This CDR3 is built from 13 residues. Germline loops: CDR1 SGHRS, CDR2 YFSETQ. Written as DNA, the CDR3 is TGCGCCAGCAGCTTGGGACAGGGGCAGCCCCAGCATTTT. It yields the protein CASSLGQGQPQHF. Drawing the rest from reference TRBV5-1 and TRBJ1-5, the complete variable domain is KAGVTQTPRYLIKTRGQQVTLSCSPISGHRSVSWYQQTPGQGLQFLFEYFSETQRNKGNFPGRFSGRQFSNSRSEMNVSTLELGDSALYLCASSLGQGQPQHFGDGTRLSIL.

This clonotype has a count of ten or more. The chain couples TRBV5-1 to TRBJ1-2; D ambiguous. CDR3 size: 14 residues. Germline CDR1 is SGHRS and CDR2 is YFSETQ. V was cut by 0 bases and J by 5 bases, with 11 bases left in between. The CDR3 sequence: CASSLAQGTYGYTF. The CDR3 DNA sequence: TGCGCCAGCAGCTTGGCGCAAGGCACATATGGCTACACCTTC.

This clonotype was observed many times. The gene calls are TRBV11-1 and TRBJ2-5; D unresolved. Trimming shortened V by 5 bases and J by 1 base, and 8 bases separated the two germline ends. The CDR3 consists of 13 residues. The V gene's germline CDR1 is SGHAT and CDR2 FQDESV (reference sequence). CDR3 region: CASSPAIQETQYF. As DNA, the CDR3 is TGTGCCAGCAGCCCGGCGATCCAAGAGACCCAGTACTTC.

DNA of the CDR3: TGTGCCAGCAGCCAGGCGGGCGGGGTTTCCTACGAGCAGTACTTC. It translates to CASSQAGGVSYEQYF. The chain carries TRBV25-1 and TRBJ2-7; possible D gene TRBD2, 6 bases. The CDR3 has 15 amino acids. With 6 bases removed from V and 1 base from J, the gap between germline ends came to 16 bases. Germline CDR1 and CDR2: MGHDK and SYGVNS.

V usage is TRBV11-2 and J usage is TRBJ2-3; 10 bases match TRBD2. Germline CDR1 reads SGHAT; CDR2 reads FQNNGV. The V segment lost 6 bases and the J segment 1 base; nucleotides outside the gene matches: 4. The CDR3 runs 15 residues. The CDR3 spells CASRSLAGRTDTQYF. The CDR3 DNA sequence: TGTGCCAGCAGATCACTAGCGGGGCGCACAGATACGCAGTATTTT.

At least ten counts were recorded for this clonotype. This chain uses TRBV5-1 with TRBJ1-4; TRBD1 aligns across 8 bases. Per the germline V gene, CDR1 is SGHRS and CDR2 is YFSETQ. J gave up 3 bases and V 0 bases, and 1 base lay outside the gene matches. The CDR3 has 15 amino acids. Here the CDR3 reads CASSLEGQANEKLFF. The CDR3 nucleotides are TGCGCCAGCAGCTTGGAGGGACAGGCTAATGAAAAACTGTTTTTT.

At least ten counts were recorded for this clonotype. V is TRBV5-6 and J is TRBJ2-1; TRBD2 matches at 10 bases. The CDR3 loop spans 17 amino acids. Unmatched junction bases numbered 10, after V lost 4 bases and J lost 3 bases. CDR1 SGHDT and CDR2 YYEEEE come from the germline V gene. In DNA, the CDR3 is TGTGCCAGCAGCAGCCCCGGGACTAGCGTTAGCTACAATGAGCAGTTCTTC. The encoded protein is CASSSPGTSVSYNEQFF.

This clonotype has ten or more counts. The chain joins TRBV28 to TRBJ1-5; a weak D match, TRBD1 (5 bases). Trimming cost V 6 bases and J 6 bases, with 15 bases left between them. CDR3 size: 14 residues. Per the germline V gene, CDR1 is MDHEN and CDR2 is SYDVKM. CDR3: CASSWGGSGQPQHF. The CDR3 region has the DNA TGTGCCAGCAGCTGGGGGGGATCCGGTCAGCCCCAGCATTTT.

The chain uses TRBV20-1 and TRBJ1-4; D unclear. Germline V gene lookup returns CDR1 DFQATT and CDR2 SNEGSKA (reference sequence). This CDR3 has 17 residues. V lost 6 bases, J lost 4 bases, and 24 bases lay in between. The CDR3 is CSAPLRLEVTSNEKLFF. The DNA of the CDR3 is TGCAGTGCCCCCCTGCGCCTCGAAGTAACAAGTAATGAAAAACTGTTTTTT.

Details on this clonotype: Germline is not matched at one junction end, which may reflect a read error. The CDR3 sequence: CASSLTGNGADVLTF. In nucleotides, the CDR3 is TGCGCCAGCAGCTTGACAGGGAATGGGGCCGACGTCCTGACTTTC. The chain is built from TRBV5-1 and TRBJ2-6, with D tentatively TRBD1 (6 bases). The CDR3 consists of 15 residues. Germline V gene lookup returns CDR1 SGHRS and CDR2 YFSETQ.

This clonotype has ten or more counts. This chain connects TRBV6-2 or TRBV6-3 to TRBJ2-7; TRBD1 is a possible D gene (6 bases). Trimming took off 5 bases at V and 3 bases at J, with 20 bases between the two ends. The CDR3 totals 16 residues. Germline values: CDR1 MNHEY, CDR2 SVGEGT. The CDR3 loop is CASSEGAGTPNYEQYF. The CDR3 DNA is TGTGCCAGCAGTGAAGGGGCCGGGACACCGAACTACGAGCAGTACTTC.

This clonotype was picked up many times. This chain links TRBV12-3 or TRBV12-4 with TRBJ2-7, with D uncertain. Deletions cut 11 bases from V and 1 base from J, with 12 bases between. The CDR3 is 12 amino acids. The CDR3 sequence is CASSTDSYEQYF. CDR3 nucleotide sequence: TGTGCCTCGTCCACTGATTCCTACGAGCAGTACTTC.

The V and J genes are TRBV2 and TRBJ1-4; D might be TRBD1 (5 bases). There are 14 residues in the CDR3. Germline V lookup: CDR1 SNHLY, CDR2 FYNNEI. V gave up 4 bases and J gave up 6 bases, with 12 bases separating them. In DNA, the CDR3 is TGTGCCAGCAGTGCCCTAGGAGGGGATGAAAAACTGTTTTTT. Amino acids: CASSALGGDEKLFF. Based on the CDR3 plus reference TRBV2 and TRBJ1-4, the full variable domain is EPEVTQTPSHQVTQMGQEVILRCVPISNHLYFYWYRQILGQKVEFLVSFYNNEISEKSEIFDDQFSVERPDGSNFTLKIRSTKLEDSAMYFCASSALGGDEKLFFGSGTQLSVL.

Remarks on this clonotype: A much more abundant neighbour one base away suggests this may be a read error. V gene TRBV28 combines with J gene TRBJ2-1; D assignment may be TRBD1 or TRBD2 (5 bases each). In germline, CDR1 is MDHEN, CDR2 SYDVKM. The CDR3 length is 16 residues. Trimming pared 5 bases from V and 10 bases from J, leaving 24 bases between. The CDR3 spells CASSTRGQGGSYEQFF. The DNA for the CDR3 is TGTGCCAGCAGTACTCGGGGTCAGGGCGGTAGCTACGAGCAGTTCTTC. The whole variable domain, remainder taken from reference TRBV28 and TRBJ2-1, is DVKVTQSSRYLVKRTGEKVFLECVQDMDHENMFWYRQDPGLGLRLIYFSYDVKMKEKGDIPEGYSVSREKKERFSLILESASTNQTSMYLCASSTRGQGGSYEQFFGPGTRLTVL.